This T cell receptor (beta chain) was observed in a study of cytomegalovirus exposure and HLA in healthy donors. The PCR was carried out with 60 Vbeta primers and 13 Jbeta primers. Profiling relied on immunoSEQ multiplex PCR, and the TCRdb table lists in-frame clones only, not all of them. In all, the sample yields tens of thousands of clones. The CDR3 length is 13 residues. Trimming pared 6 bases from V and 0 bases from J, leaving 11 bases between. CDR1 SQVTM and CDR2 ANQGSEA come from the germline V gene. This sequence joins TRBV29-1 and TRBJ2-5; TRBD1 is a possible D gene (5 bases). The sequence was obtained from a female donor in good health and CMV-seropositive. Sequenced sample: PBMCs. The CDR3: CSVQGKNQETQYF. CDR3 nucleotides: TGCAGCGTCCAGGGAAAAAACCAAGAGACCCAGTACTTC.